These 3 T cell receptor beta chains share one sample of origin, sequenced in a study of response to subunit inactivated influenza vaccine. TCRdb reprocessed the RT-PCR reads with MiXCR, giving one entry per CDR3 protein. The profile shows 650,000 or so distinct CDR3 sequences, less than 15% of them singletons. The starting material was PBMCs from blood, obtained approximately 15 days before vaccination. These receptors were obtained from a man between 50 and 59 years old who received an inactivated influenza vaccine.

The chain employs TRBV13 and TRBJ2-7; maybe TRBD2 (6 bases). The V end lost 5 bases, the J end lost 3 bases, and 14 bases lay between the germline ends. Per the germline V gene, CDR1 is PRHDT and CDR2 is FYEKMQ (reference sequence). The CDR3 runs to 14 residues. The CDR3 DNA follows: TGTGCCAGCAGCCAGGGACTTACCTACTACGAGCAGTACTTC. It translates to CASSQGLTYYEQYF.

The chain combines TRBV15 with TRBJ2-1; TRBD1 aligns across 7 bases. CDR3 size: 14 residues. From germline, CDR1 is LNHNV and CDR2 YYDKDF (reference sequence). V trimming: 3 bases; J trimming: 8 bases; junction bases outside the gene matches: 7. The CDR3 DNA is TGTGCCACCAGCAGGTCCTCCACAGGGGATGAGCAGTTCTTC. Protein product: CATSRSSTGDEQFF.

This clonotype was observed a few times. The chain recombines TRBV11-2 with TRBJ2-7; 12 bases agree with TRBD2. The germline CDR1 and CDR2 sequences are SGHAT and FQNNGV. With V trimmed by 1 base and J by 2 bases, 9 bases remained unmatched. This CDR3 comprises 18 residues. CDR3 in amino acids: CASSLGFPSGRAPYEQYF. Written as DNA, the CDR3 is TGTGCCAGCAGCTTAGGGTTTCCTAGCGGGAGGGCCCCCTACGAGCAGTACTTC.